These T cell receptor beta chains were read from a single sample in a study of blood T cell repertoires in COVID-19. Sequenced by immunoSEQ multiplex PCR; TCRdb stores in-frame clones only, minus some. The data show a few hundred thousand clones, 75% to 90% seen once. The sample comprised PBMCs or T cells enriched from blood (not recorded which). The receptors here all came from a man aged 18 to 29 who had recovered from COVID-19. Each CDR3 is given with its conserved first and last residue. D genes are given only for firm matches. Not every row has a clone size; where given, it reads once, few, many or a size class.

clone_size	j_call	d_call	v_call	cdr3_nt	cdr3_aa
NA	TRBJ1-1	NA	TRBV7-3	TGTGCCAGCAGCTTAGTTCCGTCTGCTGGGAGGGACACTGAAGCTTTCTTT	CASSLVPSAGRDTEAFF
NA	TRBJ2-7	NA	TRBV10-3	TGTGCCATCAGTGAGTCGAAATTCGGCGGCGAGCAGTACTTC	CAISESKFGGEQYF
NA	TRBJ2-7	TRBD1	TRBV18	TGTGCCAGCTCACCACTGGAACAGGGGTTGAGCGAGCAGTACTTC	CASSPLEQGLSEQYF
NA	TRBJ2-2	NA	TRBV13	TGTGCCAGCAGCTTCGGGGATTACACCGGGGAGCTGTTTTTT	CASSFGDYTGELFF
NA	TRBJ1-6	TRBD1	TRBV27	TGTGCCAGCAGTTCAGGGACAGCCTTAAGCTCCTATAATTCACCCCTCCACTTT	CASSSGTALSSYNSPLHF
NA	TRBJ1-1	NA	TRBV9	TGTGCCAGCAGCGAACTTCCGCAGGGCGAAGCTTTCTTT	CASSELPQGEAFF
NA	TRBJ1-2	TRBD1	TRBV11-1	TGTGCCAGCAGCGATCACAGGGGTTATGGCTACACCTTC	CASSDHRGYGYTF
NA	TRBJ2-5	TRBD2	TRBV18	TGTGCCAGCTCCTCAGCGGGGGGCCAAGAGACCCAGTACTTC	CASSSAGGQETQYF
NA	TRBJ1-6	NA	TRBV11-3	TGTGCCAGCAGCTTAGAGGGTTCGCAGGGTAATTCACCCCTCCACTTT	CASSLEGSQGNSPLHF
NA	TRBJ1-1	NA	TRBV7-9	TGTGCCAGCAGCTTAGATCTGGGGAGCACTGAAGCTTTCTTT	CASSLDLGSTEAFF
NA	TRBJ2-2	NA	TRBV28	TGTGCCAGCTCAGGATCCGGGGAGCTGTTTTTT	CASSGSGELFF
NA	TRBJ2-5	NA	TRBV6-5	TGTGCCAGCAGTTACGGGACTGTGGGTCCGCAAGAGACCCAGTACTTC	CASSYGTVGPQETQYF
NA	TRBJ2-7	TRBD1	TRBV27	TGTGCCAGCAGTTACAGGGGGGCGACCTACGAGCAGTACTTC	CASSYRGATYEQYF
once	TRBJ1-3	NA	TRBV10-3	TGTGCCATCATTCCAGACCGGAGCTCTGGAAACACCATATATTTT	CAIIPDRSSGNTIYF
NA	TRBJ2-7	TRBD1	TRBV19	TGTGCCAGTAGTTGGGGACAGGGCTACGAGCAGTACTTC	CASSWGQGYEQYF
NA	TRBJ2-1	NA	TRBV7-2	TGTGCCAGCAGCCCCCCCTGGACAGAGAGCTCCTACAATGAGCAGTTCTTC	CASSPPWTESSYNEQFF
NA	TRBJ1-1	TRBD1	TRBV19	TGTGCCACCGCGACAGGGGGCGCGGTGAACACTGAAGCTTTCTTT	CATATGGAVNTEAFF
NA	TRBJ2-1	TRBD2	TRBV7-8	TGTGCCAGCAGCTTACTAGCGGGAGTTTACAATGAGCAGTTCTTC	CASSLLAGVYNEQFF
NA	TRBJ2-2	TRBD2	TRBV24-1	TGTGCCACCAGTGACCCTGACGGAGGACTGGCGGGAGCCGGGGAGCTGTTTTTT	CATSDPDGGLAGAGELFF
NA	TRBJ1-2	TRBD1	TRBV5-4	TGTGCCAGCAGCTATTGGGACAGCCGGGGCTACACCTTC	CASSYWDSRGYTF
once	TRBJ1-1	TRBD1	TRBV6-2/TRBV6-3	TGTGCCAGCAGCTTCTACGACAGGGGAGTTAGGTTGAACACTGAAGCTTTCTTT	CASSFYDRGVRLNTEAFF
NA	TRBJ2-1	TRBD2	TRBV9	TGTGCCAGCAGCGTTAGTAGCGGGAGTTACAATGAGCAGTTCTTC	CASSVSSGSYNEQFF
NA	TRBJ2-1	TRBD2	TRBV19	TGTGCCAGTAGGGGGACTAGCGGGAGAGGTGAGCAGTTCTTC	CASRGTSGRGEQFF
NA	TRBJ2-1	NA	TRBV9	TGTGCCAGCAGCGTAGGTCAGGGCGGTGACAATGAGCAGTTCTTC	CASSVGQGGDNEQFF
NA	TRBJ1-5	TRBD1	TRBV5-8	TGTGCCAGCAGCTTGGGGACAGGGCCAAATCAGCCCCAGCATTTT	CASSLGTGPNQPQHF
NA	TRBJ2-3	NA	TRBV7-2	TGTGCCAGCAGCTTAGGTCCTAGATCCGATACGCAGTATTTT	CASSLGPRSDTQYF
NA	TRBJ2-7	TRBD2	TRBV5-4	TGTGCCAGCAGCTTGGGACTAGCGGGTCCCTCCTACGAGCAGTACTTC	CASSLGLAGPSYEQYF
NA	TRBJ2-3	NA	TRBV21-1	TGTGCCAGCAGCCCTCTGGAACTAGCGGGGTCGGATACGCAGTATTTT	CASSPLELAGSDTQYF
NA	TRBJ1-1	NA	TRBV7-9	TGTGCCAGCAGCCTTCTTGCAGGGTTCGGGAACACTGAAGCTTTCTTT	CASSLLAGFGNTEAFF
NA	TRBJ1-1	NA	TRBV3-1/TRBV3-2	TGTGCCAGCAGCCCCCTACAAGCTTTCTTT	CASSPLQAFF
few	TRBJ2-1	TRBD1	TRBV19	TGTGCCAGTACAGGGGGCTACAATGAGCAGTTCTTC	CASTGGYNEQFF
NA	TRBJ2-5	TRBD1	TRBV23-1	TGCGCCAGCAGTCAACTTCGGACAGGGCACCAAGAGACCCAGTACTTC	CASSQLRTGHQETQYF